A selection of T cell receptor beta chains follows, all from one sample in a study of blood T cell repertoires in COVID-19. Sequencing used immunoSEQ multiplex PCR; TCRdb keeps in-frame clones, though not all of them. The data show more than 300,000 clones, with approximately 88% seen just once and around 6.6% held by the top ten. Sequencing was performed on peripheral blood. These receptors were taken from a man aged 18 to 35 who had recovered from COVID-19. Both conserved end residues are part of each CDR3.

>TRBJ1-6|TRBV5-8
CASSGMGQALNSPLHF
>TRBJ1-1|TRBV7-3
CASSGGPRGDTEAFF
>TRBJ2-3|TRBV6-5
CASSYRDRRDTQYF
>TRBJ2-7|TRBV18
CASSPTRLAGDSYEQYF
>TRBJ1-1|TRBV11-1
CASSPNMGEDTEAFF
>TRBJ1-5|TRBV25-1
CASSGTGGGQPQHF
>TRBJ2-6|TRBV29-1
CSVEDPAGGGSGANVLTF
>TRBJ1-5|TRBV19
CASSYETGGEPQHF
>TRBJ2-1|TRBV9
CASSVGAGIPYNEQFF
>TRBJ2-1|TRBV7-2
CASSLRSRTSGGVGTFF
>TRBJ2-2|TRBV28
CASSFRGPAAGELFF
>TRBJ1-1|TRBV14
CASANAGNTEAFF
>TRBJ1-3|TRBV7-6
CASSVSSGNTIYF